This T cell receptor (beta chain) originates from a study of CD8 T cells in ankylosing spondylitis. Points from the study as a whole: Clones linked to disease were reported to show significant enrichment in matched ankylosing spondylitis synovial fluid. Peripheral blood held disease-linked clones only at relatively low frequency, and these were CD8+. In ankylosing spondylitis blood, a motif of about eight highly homologous TCR beta variants appeared characteristic.

Quantitative 5'-RACE was performed with molecular barcodes, and it yielded the TCR beta libraries. TCRdb called the 5' RACE reads again in MiXCR, with one record for every CDR3 protein. The top ten hold 12% to 15% of the sample, which has about 160,000 distinct CDR3 sequences, under 55% seen once. Germline-derived CDR1 and CDR2 are MNHNS and SASEGT. V was shortened by 5 bases and J by 13 bases, with 14 bases between the two germline ends. The CDR3 covers 11 residues. In the case of this clonotype: The target antigen is unknown.

The gene calls are TRBV6-1 and TRBJ2-5; weak D call: TRBD1 (5 bases). The clonotype originates from a male donor with ankylosing spondylitis. Input material: synovial fluid, either unsorted or a sorted T cell fraction (not recorded which). The chain's CDR3 is CASSTTRDLYF. CDR3 DNA: TGTGCCAGCAGTACTACCAGGGATCTGTACTTC.